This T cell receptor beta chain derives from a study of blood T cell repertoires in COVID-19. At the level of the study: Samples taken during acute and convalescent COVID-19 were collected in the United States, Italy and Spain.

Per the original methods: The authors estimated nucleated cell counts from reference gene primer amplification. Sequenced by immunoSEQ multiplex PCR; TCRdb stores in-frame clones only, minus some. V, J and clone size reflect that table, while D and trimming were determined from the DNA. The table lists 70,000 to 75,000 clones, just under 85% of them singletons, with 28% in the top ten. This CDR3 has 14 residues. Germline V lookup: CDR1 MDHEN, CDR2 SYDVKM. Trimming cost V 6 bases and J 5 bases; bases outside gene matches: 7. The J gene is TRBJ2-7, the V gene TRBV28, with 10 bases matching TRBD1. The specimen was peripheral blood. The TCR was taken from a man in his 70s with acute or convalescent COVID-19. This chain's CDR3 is CASRQGQGGNEQYF. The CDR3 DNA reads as TGTGCCAGCAGGCAAGGACAGGGGGGGAACGAGCAGTACTTC.